This T cell receptor (beta chain) was recovered during a study of cytomegalovirus exposure and HLA in healthy donors (dated by TCRdb to 2015 to 2018). About the investigation overall: An earlier analysis of under 600 of the donors reported more than 250 Gb of sequence data and 117 million unique TCR beta sequences from 150 million to 200 million T cells. Rather than using new phenotypic data, the later analysis identified candidate immune exposures from TCR beta sequences and from how often those sequences occurred across donors. A later analysis re-examined previously published TCR beta repertoires from just over 650 donors and added high-resolution HLA genotyping to investigate patterns of TCR occurrence. All discovery cohort repertoires had been generated on a single sequencing platform. Besides the first cohort of 550 to 750 subjects, a separate validation cohort made up of over a hundred different subjects was used. An earlier analysis of some 500 of the donors applied high-throughput TCR beta sequencing to assess whether each TCR beta V gene segment acted as functional or pseudogenic. Using immunosequencing, the study profiled T cell repertoires from 500 to 800 subjects and related those repertoires to cytomegalovirus serostatus. High-throughput TCR immunosequencing, statistical association of individual TCRs with disease status, and machine learning were combined to predict cytomegalovirus infection status. Among around 400 genotyped donors of the cohort, an average of 235,054 unique TCR beta nucleotide sequences were sequenced per donor, roughly 18% of them non-productive. Genome-wide SNP genotypes for about 65% of the roughly 670 donors were used in a later genetic analysis, which treated that subset as a discovery cohort. Four to six DR-DQ haplotypes were handled as single units for association and clustering, since linkage in the cohort was strong. The study aimed to test whether signatures of past pathogen exposure could be identified by cataloging public T cell receptors. An early release that covered fewer than 750 HLA-typed donors contained approximately 320 gigabases of sequencing data and about 84 million unique TCR sequences. Donor age, sex, ethnicity and CMV serostatus were collected together with the repertoire data. The number of donors typed differed by locus, with about 620-630 for A, B, C, DRB1 and DQB1, over 500 for DQA1, 600 to 610 for DPA1, and 450 to 480 for DPB1. HLA typing covered class I and class II loci at four-digit resolution. Of the approximately 400 genotyped donors, 81% fell in the genetic ancestry cluster associated with self-reported Caucasian donors.

The receptor library was made with the immunoSEQ multiplex PCR assay. For the multiplex PCR, a mixture combining 60 forward primers for TCR Vbeta segments and 13 reverse primers for TCR Jbeta segments was used. The CDR3 region of rearranged TCR beta genes was amplified from genomic DNA with a multiplex PCR assay. Amplified TCR beta libraries were sequenced as 87-base-pair reads on the Illumina HiSeq System. As for the original processing: A later analysis tallied around 87 million unique TCR beta chains across the approximately 670 repertoires, and roughly 11 million of those chains were shared by two or more donors. Raw reads were error-corrected and collapsed into unique sequences with a nearest-neighbor algorithm that merged closely related sequences to remove PCR and sequencing errors. To assign V, D and J gene segments, CDR3 sequences were aligned to IMGT reference sequences. For a sequence to be retained, at least a six-nucleotide match to both a V gene segment and a J gene segment was required. A rearrangement counted as productive if the CDR3 had no stop codons and remained in frame with V and J, and every other rearrangement counted as non-productive. CDR3 was defined according to IMGT convention as the region running from the second conserved V-encoded cysteine to the conserved J-encoded phenylalanine. In an earlier analysis of more than 550 of the donors, sequences lacking an unambiguous match to a single V gene segment were excluded. In an earlier analysis of some 590 of the donors, V segments were called functional above 56.7% productive rearrangements and were called segregating when the between-donor standard deviation exceeded 5%. To diagnose cytomegalovirus status from the catalog of TCR beta chain sequences, a statistical classification framework was built. In a later analysis, TCR nucleotide sequences were compared against IMGT/GENE-DB human TR gene sequences so that V and J genes could be assigned. Using the TCRdist pipeline, a later analysis assigned CDR3 sequences along with most-parsimonious VDJ recombination scenarios. A later analysis defined each TCR beta chain by its CDR3 amino acid sequence plus V-gene family, and excluded reads lacking a unique V-gene family. As a way to deal with suspected cross-contamination and a sequencing artifact, a later analysis dropped roughly 600 nucleotide sequences that were highly shared and had low generation probability. In a later analysis, a clonal expansion index was calculated for each public chain from normalized within-repertoire ranks of inferred template counts. A later analysis computed generation probabilities with a VDJ recombination model fitted to out-of-frame rearrangements, and checked the results against IGoR. Hypergeometric tests were used in a later analysis to score TCR-TCR, TCR-HLA and TCR-CMV co-occurrence, with a repertoire-size bias correction applied to the TCR pairs. To estimate false discovery rates, a later analysis permuted the HLA or CMV assignments 20 times. A later analysis grouped co-occurring TCRs with DBSCAN, adding TCRdist sequence similarity when clustering within HLA-allele-positive subsets. For co-occurrence clustering, repertoires with fewer than 30,000 or more than 120,000 public chains were excluded, along with about five repertoires with anomalous nucleotide sharing. The table was pulled from immuneACCESS by TCRdb, which kept in-frame rearrangements only. Such tables lose some clones; where checked, under half of the loss comes from unresolved V genes, and the rest has no known cause. That table furnishes V, J and clone size, whereas the DNA furnished D and trimming. Present in this sample are 110,000 to 150,000 clones, around 10% of which were seen just once. In total, the top ten clones hold about 1.7% of the sample.

Trimming accounts for 4 bases at V and 4 bases at J, while the number of junction bases matched to no gene is 7. The cysteine opens and the phenylalanine closes a CDR3 of 17 amino acids. Only CDR3 DNA is held: 51 bases, read in frame from base 1. CDR1 and CDR2, looked up from the germline V gene, are LGHNA and YNFKEQ. In total, 666 healthy bone marrow donors made up the cohort. At the time of sampling, every cohort member was nominally healthy, though immune exposures that went unrecorded were likely present. The donor tested CMV seronegative and was one of the 352 seronegative cohort members. A peripheral blood sample was provided by each donor, and peripheral blood mononuclear cells were used for TCR beta sequencing. The Qiagen DNeasy Blood Extraction Kit was used to extract genomic DNA from the blood cell samples. To note about this clone: Its antigen is still unknown. Per-base qualities were not stored, and no clone one base away is much larger.

The full study reports these points: Correlated functional status among segregating V segments might be attributable to linkage disequilibrium, but an unknown experimental factor could not be ruled out. In a later analysis, several top co-occurrence clusters were reported to appear linked to parvovirus B19, influenza, CMV and Epstein-Barr virus. When HLA alleles, especially DR and DQ, strongly co-occurred, TCR associations were difficult to assign to individual alleles. Compared with the roughly 720-donor mean, donors in an Asian-associated ancestry cluster had fewer N-insertions in productive TCRs, according to a later genetic analysis. In both the original and validation cohorts, the classifier was reported to diagnose cytomegalovirus status with high specificity and sensitivity. In a later analysis, HLA-associated TCR beta chains were found to be more clonally expanded and to have lower generation probabilities than equally common non-associated chains. Most CMV-associated TCR beta chains appeared to be HLA-restricted in a later analysis, and the HLA associations seemed to be driven largely by CMV exposure. The study listed 150 to 200 TCR beta chains as associated with cytomegalovirus. The authors suggested that the approach could potentially be extended to other disease states and immunological phenotypes. Presence/absence analyses assumed roughly uniform sequencing depth across donors, an assumption that may not hold. The sequencing pipeline was judged likely to have produced a cluster of highly shared sequence variants as a technical artifact. A further reported finding was that TCR beta sequences accurately predicted the HLA-A and HLA-B alleles for most subjects in the first cohort. The only immune exposure information available for the cohort was CMV serostatus. In vitro tests confirmed that a few of the cytomegalovirus-associated TCR beta chains recognize cytomegalovirus antigens. Across donors, most TCR sequences were observed very rarely, whereas some public TCRs were present in many individuals. Roughly 17 rarely observed V segments, including chromosome 9 orphons, were excluded from the earlier analysis of several hundred of the donors because counts were too low. The cohort was sequenced for TCR beta chains only, and without alpha or paired-chain data the features that could be detected were limited. At a false discovery rate of 0.05, a later analysis linked 16,951 TCR beta sequences to specific HLA alleles. A later genetic analysis associated a missense DCLRE1C variant with V-gene and J-gene trimming of TCR beta chains, and an independent cohort replicated the association. HLA typing was unavailable for some donors at each locus, so association tests used only the typed subset. Some IMGT-functional V segments, including TRBV6-2 and TRBV6-3, could not be distinguished by the 87-base-pair reads and were therefore excluded. According to a later analysis, TCR association rates differed among HLA loci, with DRB1 alleles showing the most associated TCRs and HLA-C alleles showing the fewest. In an earlier analysis of about 600 of the donors, most TCR beta V segments appeared in productive rearrangements about 87% or about 30% of the time, broadly matching IMGT annotations.

The origin of this receptor is a male donor in good health and CMV-seronegative. The rearranged chain carries TRBV4-2 and TRBJ2-1, and 13 bases in between align with TRBD2. Material: PBMCs. The bases are TGTGCCAGCAGCCTCGGACTAGCGGGGGTGAAATACAATGAGCAGTTCTTC. Translated, this gives CASSLGLAGVKYNEQFF.